This T cell receptor beta chain was captured by sequencing in a study of blood T cell repertoires in COVID-19. The CDR3 covers 14 residues. Germline V gene data show CDR1 as LGHDT and CDR2 as YNNKEL (reference sequence). V lost 0 bases and J lost 10, with 13 bases in between. TCRdb keeps only in-frame clones here, not all; method: immunoSEQ multiplex PCR. The sample lists 200,000 to 250,000 clones; roughly 75% were seen once. The sample taken for sequencing was peripheral blood. This chain joins TRBV3-1 (or the pseudogene TRBV3-2) and TRBJ2-1, with a possible D match to TRBD2 (6 bases). The TCR comes from a woman aged 65 to 85 with acute or convalescent COVID-19. CDR3 bases: TGTGCCAGCAGCCAAGAACCCCTCGCGGGGGAGCAGTTCTTC. This encodes CASSQEPLAGEQFF.